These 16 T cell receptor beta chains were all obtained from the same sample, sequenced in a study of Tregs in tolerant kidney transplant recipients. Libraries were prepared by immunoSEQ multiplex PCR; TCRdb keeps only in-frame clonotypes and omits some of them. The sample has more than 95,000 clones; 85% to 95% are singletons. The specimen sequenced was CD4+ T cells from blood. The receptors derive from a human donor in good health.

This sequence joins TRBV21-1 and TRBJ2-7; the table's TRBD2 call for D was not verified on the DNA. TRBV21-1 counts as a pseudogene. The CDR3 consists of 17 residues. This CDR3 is CASSKYSGRAIWYEQYF. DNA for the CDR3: TGTGCCAGCAGCAAATACTCCGGGAGGGCCATTTGGTACGAGCAGTACTTC.

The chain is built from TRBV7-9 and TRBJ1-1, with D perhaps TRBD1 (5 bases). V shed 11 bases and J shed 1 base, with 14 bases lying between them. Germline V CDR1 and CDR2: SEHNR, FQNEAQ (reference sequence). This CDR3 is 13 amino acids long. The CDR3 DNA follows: TGTGCCGTACAGGCCTATCCGAACACTGAAGCTTTCTTT. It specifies CAVQAYPNTEAFF.

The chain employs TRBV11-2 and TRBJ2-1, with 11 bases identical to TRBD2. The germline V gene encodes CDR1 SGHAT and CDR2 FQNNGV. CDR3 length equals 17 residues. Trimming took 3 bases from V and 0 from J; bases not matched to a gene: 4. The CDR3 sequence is CASSFSSGRLSYNEQFF. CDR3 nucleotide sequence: TGTGCCAGCAGCTTCTCTAGCGGGAGGCTCTCCTACAATGAGCAGTTCTTC.

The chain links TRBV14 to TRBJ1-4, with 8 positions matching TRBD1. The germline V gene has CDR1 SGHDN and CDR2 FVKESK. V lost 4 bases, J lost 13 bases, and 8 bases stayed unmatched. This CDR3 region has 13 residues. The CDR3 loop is CASSPPGGVLLFF. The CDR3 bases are TGTGCCAGCAGCCCCCCAGGGGGCGTCCTACTGTTTTTT.

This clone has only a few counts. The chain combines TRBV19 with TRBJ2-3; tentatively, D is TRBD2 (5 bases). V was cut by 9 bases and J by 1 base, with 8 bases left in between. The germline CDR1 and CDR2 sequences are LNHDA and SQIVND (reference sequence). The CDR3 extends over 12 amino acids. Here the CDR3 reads CASGDRTDTQYF. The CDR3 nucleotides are TGTGCCAGCGGGGATCGCACAGATACGCAGTATTTT. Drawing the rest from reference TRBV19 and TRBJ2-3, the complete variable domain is DGGITQSPKYLFRKEGQNVTLSCEQNLNHDAMYWYRQDPGQGLRLIYYSQIVNDFQKGDIAEGYSVSREKKESFPLTVTSAQKNPTAFYLCASGDRTDTQYFGPGTRLTVL.

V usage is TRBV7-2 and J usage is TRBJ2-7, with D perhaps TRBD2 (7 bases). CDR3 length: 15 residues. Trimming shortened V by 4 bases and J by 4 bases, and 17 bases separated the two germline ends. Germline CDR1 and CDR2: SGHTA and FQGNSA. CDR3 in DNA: TGTGCCAGCAGCTACCGTTCGGGGGGCAAGTACGAGCAGTACTTC. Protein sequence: CASSYRSGGKYEQYF. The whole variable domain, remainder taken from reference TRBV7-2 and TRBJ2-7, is GAGVSQSPSNKVTEKGKDVELRCDPISGHTALYWYRQSLGQGLEFLIYFQGNSAPDKSGLPSDRFSAERTGGSVSTLTIQRTQQEDSAVYLCASSYRSGGKYEQYFGPGTRLTVT.

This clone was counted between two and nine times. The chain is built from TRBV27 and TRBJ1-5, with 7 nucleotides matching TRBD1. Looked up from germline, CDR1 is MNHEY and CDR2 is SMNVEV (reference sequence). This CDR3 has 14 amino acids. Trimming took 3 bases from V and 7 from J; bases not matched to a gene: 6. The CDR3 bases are TGTGCCAGCAGTTTGAGACAGGGCGGGCAGCCCCAGCATTTT. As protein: CASSLRQGGQPQHF.

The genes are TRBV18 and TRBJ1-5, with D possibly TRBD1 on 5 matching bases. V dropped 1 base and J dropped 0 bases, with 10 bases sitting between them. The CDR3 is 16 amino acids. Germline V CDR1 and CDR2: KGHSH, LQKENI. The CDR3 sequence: CASSPLPGTSNQPQHF. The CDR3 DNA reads TGTGCCAGCTCACCACTTCCGGGGACTAGCAATCAGCCCCAGCATTTT.

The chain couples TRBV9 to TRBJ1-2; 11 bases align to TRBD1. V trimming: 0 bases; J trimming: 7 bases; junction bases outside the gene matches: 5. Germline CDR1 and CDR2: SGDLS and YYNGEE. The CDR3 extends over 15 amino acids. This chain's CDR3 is CASSVEGQGVGGYTF. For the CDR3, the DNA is TGTGCCAGCAGCGTAGAGGGACAGGGGGTAGGTGGCTACACCTTC.

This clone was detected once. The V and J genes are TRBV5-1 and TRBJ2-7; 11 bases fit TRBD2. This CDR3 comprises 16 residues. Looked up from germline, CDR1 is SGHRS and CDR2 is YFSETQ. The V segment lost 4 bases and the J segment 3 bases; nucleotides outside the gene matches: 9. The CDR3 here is CASSPLTSGSGYEQYF. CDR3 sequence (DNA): TGCGCCAGCAGCCCCCTCACTAGCGGGAGTGGCTACGAGCAGTACTTC.

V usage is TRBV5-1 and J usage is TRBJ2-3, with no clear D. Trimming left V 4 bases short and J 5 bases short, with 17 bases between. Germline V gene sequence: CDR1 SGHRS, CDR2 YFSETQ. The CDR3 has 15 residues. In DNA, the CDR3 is TGCGCCAGCAGCCCTCGGCCCTCATCAGGAGATACGCAGTATTTT. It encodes CASSPRPSSGDTQYF.

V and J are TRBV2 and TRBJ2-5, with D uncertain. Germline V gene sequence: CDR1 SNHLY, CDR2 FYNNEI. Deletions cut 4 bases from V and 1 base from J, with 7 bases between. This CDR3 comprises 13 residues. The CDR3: CASSARPQETQYF. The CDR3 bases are TGTGCCAGCAGTGCCCGGCCCCAAGAGACCCAGTACTTC.

The CDR3 region is CASSPQYIRSGNTIYF. For the CDR3, the DNA is TGTGCCAGCTCACCACAGTACATACGCTCTGGAAACACCATATATTTT. The chain uses TRBV18 and TRBJ1-3; no definite D call. Germline V lookup: CDR1 KGHSH, CDR2 LQKENI. V lost 1 base and J 0 bases, leaving 10 bases between the germline ends. This CDR3 has 16 residues. Full variable domain (rest looked up from reference TRBV18 and TRBJ1-3): NAGVMQNPRHLVRRRGQEARLRCSPMKGHSHVYWYRQLPEEGLKFMVYLQKENIIDESGMPKERFSAEFPKEGPSILRIQQVVRGDSAAYFCASSPQYIRSGNTIYFGEGSWLTVV.

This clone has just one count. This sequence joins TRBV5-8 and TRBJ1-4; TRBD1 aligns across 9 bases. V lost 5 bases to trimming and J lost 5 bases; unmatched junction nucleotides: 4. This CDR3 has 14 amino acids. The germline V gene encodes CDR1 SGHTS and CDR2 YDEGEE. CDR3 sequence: CASRLTGGNEKLFF. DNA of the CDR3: TGTGCCAGCAGATTGACAGGGGGGAATGAAAAACTGTTTTTT.

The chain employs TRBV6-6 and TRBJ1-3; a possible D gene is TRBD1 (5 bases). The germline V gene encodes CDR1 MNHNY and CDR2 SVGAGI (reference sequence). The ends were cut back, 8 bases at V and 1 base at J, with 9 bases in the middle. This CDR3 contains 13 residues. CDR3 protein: CASGQGSGNTIYF. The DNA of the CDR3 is TGTGCCAGCGGACAAGGGTCTGGAAACACCATATATTTT.

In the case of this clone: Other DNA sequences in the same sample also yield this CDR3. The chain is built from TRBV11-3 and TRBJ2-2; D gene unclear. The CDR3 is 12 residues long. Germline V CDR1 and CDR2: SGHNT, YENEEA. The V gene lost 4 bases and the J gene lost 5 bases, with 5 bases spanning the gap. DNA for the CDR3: TGTGCCAGCAGCTCCCCAACCGGGGAGCTGTTTTTT. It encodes CASSSPTGELFF.